These 21 T cell receptor beta chains were all obtained from the same sample, sequenced in a study of blood T cell repertoires in COVID-19. TCRdb keeps only in-frame clones here, not all; method: immunoSEQ multiplex PCR. Among over 70,000 clones, under 90% were seen once, and the ten largest hold around 3.9%. Sample: peripheral blood. The receptor set was obtained from a woman in her sixties with acute or convalescent COVID-19.

The J gene is TRBJ1-2, the V gene TRBV28; 11 nucleotides agree with TRBD1. Unmatched junction bases numbered 6, after V lost 6 bases and J lost 6 bases. This CDR3 contains 14 residues. Germline CDR1 and CDR2: MDHEN and SYDVKM. CDR3 sequence (DNA): TGTGCCAGCAGCCTCACGGACAGGGGGCATGGCTACACCTTC. It is translated as CASSLTDRGHGYTF.

The chain couples TRBV6-1 to TRBJ1-5, with 9 bases lining up with TRBD1. After removal of 2 bases from V and 6 bases from J, the junction contained 5 bases not matched to a gene. The CDR3 consists of 15 residues. CDR1 and CDR2 (germline): MNHNS, SASEGT. The CDR3 loop reads CASSERTGVSQPQHF. The CDR3 bases are TGTGCCAGCAGTGAACGGACAGGGGTTTCTCAGCCCCAGCATTTT.

This clone was seen a few times. CDR3 protein: CASSFSGDGYTF. CDR3 coding DNA: TGTGCCAGCAGTTTTTCAGGGGATGGCTACACCTTC. The rearrangement uses TRBV12-3 or TRBV12-4 and TRBJ1-2; the D gene is possibly TRBD1 (6 bases). The CDR3 runs to 12 residues. Trimming shortened V by 3 bases and J by 6 bases, and 8 bases separated the two germline ends.

V is TRBV27 and J is TRBJ2-7, with 10 bases fitting TRBD1. Germline values: CDR1 MNHEY, CDR2 SMNVEV (reference sequence). CDR3 length: 15 amino acids. Unmatched junction bases numbered 3, after V lost 4 bases and J lost 0 bases. CDR3 DNA: TGTGCCAGCAGTTCCTGGACAGGGGGCTCCTACGAGCAGTACTTC. This codes for CASSSWTGGSYEQYF.

The V and J genes are TRBV24-1 and TRBJ1-2, with 10 bases lining up with TRBD1. CDR1 is KGHDR, CDR2 SFDVKD, per germline. This CDR3 is built from 15 residues. The V gene end was trimmed by 3 bases and the J gene end by 4 bases; junction bases not matched to a gene: 4. The DNA for the CDR3 is TGTGCCACCAGTGATCCGACAGGGGGCGCCTATGGCTACACCTTC. It yields the protein CATSDPTGGAYGYTF.

The rearrangement links TRBV28 to TRBJ1-2; D is unresolved. Germline V lookup: CDR1 MDHEN, CDR2 SYDVKM. Trimming removed 4 bases at V and 6 bases at J, with 18 bases between. The CDR3 runs to 15 residues. CDR3 amino acids: CASSSLRGFTDGYTF. The DNA for the CDR3 is TGTGCCAGCAGTTCTCTCCGGGGTTTTACGGATGGCTACACCTTC.

The chain carries TRBV6-5 and TRBJ2-5; perhaps TRBD1 as D (5 bases). The CDR3 is made up of 13 amino acids. Germline loops: CDR1 MNHEY, CDR2 SVGAGI. V shed 8 bases and J shed 3 bases, with 13 bases lying between them. This chain's CDR3 is CASPSEGEETQYF. CDR3 sequence (DNA): TGTGCCAGCCCAAGCGAAGGGGAAGAGACCCAGTACTTC.

The chain employs TRBV28 and TRBJ1-5; D unclear. The CDR3 is made up of 13 amino acids. The V and J ends lost 6 bases and 9 bases respectively, with 15 bases between them. Germline CDR1 is MDHEN and CDR2 is SYDVKM. The CDR3 region has the DNA TGTGCCAGCAGGCCCCCTTTAGACTGGCCCCAGCATTTT. It codes for CASRPPLDWPQHF.

With regard to this clone: The same CDR3 arises from other DNA sequences in this sample as well. The DNA of the CDR3 is TGTGCCACCAGCAGAGACCCAGGGGGAAATCAGCCCCAGCATTTT. The encoded protein is CATSRDPGGNQPQHF. The rearrangement links TRBV15 to TRBJ1-5; 7 bases fit TRBD1. Germline CDR1 reads LNHNV; CDR2 reads YYDKDF (reference sequence). V dropped 0 bases and J dropped 4; count of bases not matched to a gene: 3. The CDR3 is 15 residues long.

V and J are TRBV24-1 and TRBJ2-3; D remains ambiguous. Germline V lookup: CDR1 KGHDR, CDR2 SFDVKD. The CDR3 spans 13 residues. Deletions cut 5 bases from V and 2 bases from J, with 7 bases between. CDR3 loop: CATSGGNTDTQYF. The DNA for the CDR3 is TGTGCCACCAGTGGAGGAAACACAGATACGCAGTATTTT.

The chain has TRBV6-5 and TRBJ1-2; D is uncertain. Trimming stripped 2 bases from V and 4 bases from J, with 11 bases between. Looked up from germline, CDR1 is MNHEY and CDR2 is SVGAGI. The CDR3 consists of 14 residues. CDR3 amino acids: CASSYAGSGYGYTF. In DNA form, the CDR3 reads TGTGCCAGCAGTTACGCGGGGAGTGGCTATGGCTACACCTTC.

The rearrangement links TRBV3-1 (or the pseudogene TRBV3-2) to TRBJ1-5, with 8 bases that match TRBD1. Germline CDR1 is LGHDT and CDR2 is YNNKEL (reference sequence). The J segment lost 0 bases and the V segment lost 0 bases, leaving 7 bases of the junction unmatched. The CDR3 extends over 18 amino acids. The CDR3 reads CASSQEDREKTSNQPQHF. The CDR3 DNA reads TGTGCCAGCAGCCAAGAGGACAGGGAAAAGACTAGCAATCAGCCCCAGCATTTT.

This clone appeared a few times. V gene TRBV30 combines with J gene TRBJ2-1; possible D gene TRBD2, 5 bases. CDR1 is GTSNPN and CDR2 is SVGIG in the germline V gene (reference sequence). Trimming left V 2 bases short and J 6 bases short, with 11 bases between. This CDR3 comprises 13 residues. The DNA for the CDR3 is TGTGCCTGGAGTAGAGGACTCACCAATGAGCAGTTCTTC. Protein sequence: CAWSRGLTNEQFF.

The chain uses TRBV29-1 and TRBJ1-2; a possible D gene is TRBD1 (5 bases). The CDR3 is 12 residues long. The germline gives CDR1 SQVTM, CDR2 ANQGSEA. V shed 3 bases and J shed 8 bases, with 13 bases lying between them. CDR3 nucleotide sequence: TGCAGCGTTGACCCCTCTCGGGGGGGCTACACCTTC. Protein product: CSVDPSRGGYTF.

This sequence joins TRBV7-9 and TRBJ2-5; D remains ambiguous. Germline assignment: CDR1 SEHNR and CDR2 FQNEAQ (reference sequence). The CDR3 runs to 12 residues. Trimming shortened V by 1 base and J by 5 bases, and 5 bases separated the two germline ends. DNA of the CDR3: TGTGCCAGCAGCTTAGTCGGGGAGACCCAGTACTTC. It codes for CASSLVGETQYF.

The rearrangement links TRBV5-6 to TRBJ1-1; no clear D gene. The CDR3 has 13 amino acids. The V end was cut by 4 bases, the J end by 2 bases, with 9 bases between. The germline CDR1 and CDR2 sequences are SGHDT and YYEEEE. In nucleotides, the CDR3 is TGTGCCAGCAGCAGCGGACTAAACACTGAAGCTTTCTTT. Protein: CASSSGLNTEAFF.

The V call is TRBV7-9, the J call TRBJ2-7; TRBD1 matches 8 bases. Germline assignment: CDR1 SEHNR and CDR2 FQNEAQ (reference sequence). CDR3 length: 15 residues. V lost 4 bases and J lost 6; bases outside the gene matches: 11. This chain's CDR3 is CASSSNYRGDREQYF. CDR3 DNA: TGTGCCAGCAGCTCCAACTACAGGGGGGACCGCGAGCAGTACTTC.

The rearrangement uses TRBV2 and TRBJ1-1; no clear D. The CDR3 extends over 11 amino acids. The V end was cut by 7 bases, the J end by 3 bases, with 6 bases between. CDR1 SNHLY and CDR2 FYNNEI come from the germline V gene. The CDR3 DNA reads as TGTGCCAGCAAACGGGACACTGAAGCTTTCTTT. It specifies CASKRDTEAFF.

This clone has just a few counts. The gene calls are TRBV20-1 and TRBJ2-3, with D possibly being TRBD2 (5 bases). V dropped 3 bases and J dropped 0 bases, with 13 bases sitting between them. The CDR3 runs 15 residues. Germline V CDR1 and CDR2: DFQATT, SNEGSKA (reference sequence). CDR3: CSASKVSASTDTQYF. CDR3 nucleotides: TGCAGTGCTAGTAAGGTTAGCGCAAGCACAGATACGCAGTATTTT.

This sequence joins TRBV28 and TRBJ2-1, with 8 bases fitting TRBD1. J lost 0 bases, V lost 10 bases, and 11 bases had no gene match. The CDR3 is 16 amino acids. From germline, CDR1 is MDHEN and CDR2 SYDVKM. The CDR3 is CATSGGGIHSYNEQFF. The CDR3 DNA sequence: TGTGCCACCTCAGGGGGCGGGATACACTCCTACAATGAGCAGTTCTTC.

For the CDR3, the DNA is TGTGCCAGCAGCCAAGATGGTAGCGGGGGGACGAAGCAGTTCTTC. Protein product: CASSQDGSGGTKQFF. The chain employs TRBV4-2 and TRBJ2-1; TRBD2 matches at 10 bases. This CDR3 spans 15 amino acids. CDR1 is LGHNA and CDR2 is YNFKEQ in the germline V gene. V gave up 0 bases and J gave up 11 bases; unmatched junction bases: 7.